Below are 16 T cell receptor beta chains sequenced from a single sample in a study of identical twins. TCRdb fed the 5' RACE reads into MiXCR, producing one record per CDR3 protein. The data show about 190,000 distinct CDR3 sequences, about 15% seen once. The same sample was also used in a study of T cells expressing NK-cell markers.

The specimen sequenced was CD8+ T cells sorted from blood. Receptors were obtained from a woman under 30 in good health.

This chain joins TRBV27 and TRBJ2-7, with 9 bases identical to TRBD1. Germline CDR1 is MNHEY and CDR2 is SMNVEV (reference sequence). The junction had 9 bases not matched to a gene; V was cut back by 3 bases and J by 6 bases. This CDR3 contains 15 residues. As DNA, the CDR3 is TGTGCCAGCAGTTTCGACAGGGGGGAATTCTCCGAGCAGTACTTC. Protein sequence: CASSFDRGEFSEQYF.

The chain combines TRBV4-1 with TRBJ2-7, with 7 bases that match TRBD1. The V and J ends lost 0 bases and 4 bases, in that order; junction bases with no gene match: 9. The germline CDR1 and CDR2 sequences are MGHRA and YSYEKL. The CDR3 is 16 amino acids. CDR3 residues: CASSQDGSGGTYEQYF. The CDR3 DNA is TGCGCCAGCAGCCAAGATGGGTCAGGGGGAACGTACGAGCAGTACTTC.

The rearrangement uses TRBV7-6 and TRBJ2-3; D is uncertain. CDR1 is SGHVS and CDR2 is FNYEAQ in the germline V gene. V was clipped by 0 bases and J by 3 bases, with 4 bases between them. This CDR3 comprises 13 residues. For the CDR3, the DNA is TGTGCCAGCAGCTTAGCTATAACAGATACGCAGTATTTT. Protein sequence: CASSLAITDTQYF.

In its sample, this clonotype was seen a few times. For the CDR3, the DNA is TGCGCCAGCAGCTTAGGGGGGCTAAACGAGCAGTACTTC. Its translation: CASSLGGLNEQYF. The chain uses TRBV5-1 and TRBJ2-7; possibly TRBD1 or TRBD2 for D (6 bases each). CDR1 is SGHRS and CDR2 is YFSETQ in the germline V gene. The CDR3 is 13 amino acids. V was trimmed by 2 bases and J by 5 bases, leaving 11 bases between them.

The sample holds a few counts of this clonotype. V gene TRBV27 combines with J gene TRBJ1-1; D is ambiguous. Per the germline V gene, CDR1 is MNHEY and CDR2 is SMNVEV (reference sequence). CDR3 length: 12 amino acids. V dropped 1 base and J dropped 7 bases, with 7 bases sitting between them. In nucleotides, the CDR3 is TGTGCCAGCAGTTTATTAGGAGATGAAGCTTTCTTT. It encodes CASSLLGDEAFF.

This clonotype has just one count. The chain carries TRBV3-1 and TRBJ2-7; D is uncertain. The CDR3 has 14 amino acids. Germline V gene data show CDR1 as LGHDT and CDR2 as YNNKEL (reference sequence). V gave up 1 base and J gave up 5 bases, with 12 bases separating them. DNA for the CDR3: TGTGCCAGCAGCCAAGTCAACCACCTAAACGAGCAGTACTTC. Translation: CASSQVNHLNEQYF.

This clonotype was seen a handful of times. This chain uses TRBV18 with TRBJ2-1; 7 positions match TRBD2. Germline CDR1 KGHSH, CDR2 LQKENI. Losses at the gene ends were 3 bases for V and 2 bases for J; bases not matched to a gene: 7. This CDR3 is built from 16 residues. In DNA form, the CDR3 reads TGTGCCAGCTCACCCAGAGCGGGACCTACCTACAATGAGCAGTTCTTC. Amino acid sequence: CASSPRAGPTYNEQFF.

In DNA, the CDR3 is TGTGCCAGCAGTTACCTAGCGGGAGGGGAGTCCTACAATGAGCAGTTCTTC. It yields the protein CASSYLAGGESYNEQFF. The V and J genes are TRBV6-2 or TRBV6-3 and TRBJ2-1; 12 bases match TRBD2. The CDR3 is 17 amino acids. The J segment lost 1 base and the V segment lost 2 bases, leaving 3 bases of the junction unmatched. Germline V gives CDR1 MNHEY, CDR2 SVGEGT.

This clonotype was observed a few times. This chain joins TRBV5-6 and TRBJ1-2, with D uncertain. Trimming cost V 0 bases and J 6 bases, with 6 bases left between them. CDR1 is SGHDT and CDR2 is YYEEEE in the germline V gene. The CDR3 is 12 amino acids. CDR3 DNA: TGTGCCAGCAGCTTGGGGACGCATGGCTACACCTTC. This translates into CASSLGTHGYTF.

This clonotype was detected only a few times. This chain links TRBV14 with TRBJ2-7; TRBD1 matches 8 bases. V lost 4 bases and J lost 7; bases outside the gene matches: 6. This CDR3 is 13 amino acids long. Germline-derived CDR1 and CDR2 are SGHDN and FVKESK. The CDR3 reads CASSPLDRVEQYF. In DNA form, the CDR3 reads TGTGCCAGCAGCCCCCTGGACAGGGTAGAGCAGTACTTC.

This sequence joins TRBV5-1 and TRBJ1-2, with D unclear. V was clipped by 5 bases and J by 5 bases, with 10 bases between them. This CDR3 has 12 residues. Looked up from germline, CDR1 is SGHRS and CDR2 is YFSETQ. The CDR3: CASREENYGYTF. Here the CDR3 DNA reads TGCGCCAGCAGAGAGGAGAATTATGGCTACACCTTC.

The rearrangement links TRBV4-3 to TRBJ2-1; D might be TRBD2 (6 bases). Deletions cut 0 bases from V and 0 bases from J, with 9 bases between. Germline CDR1 and CDR2: LGHNA and YSLEER. CDR3 length equals 16 residues. CDR3 in DNA: TGCGCCAGCAGCCAAGATCCAGCGGGCTCCTACAATGAGCAGTTCTTC. Protein: CASSQDPAGSYNEQFF.

The rearrangement uses TRBV7-2 and TRBJ2-5, with TRBD2 identical over 9 bases. CDR1 is SGHTA and CDR2 is FQGNSA in the germline V gene. The CDR3 is 14 residues long. Trimming at V came to 3 bases and at J to 5 bases, leaving 4 bases not matched to a gene. The CDR3 protein is CASSLLAGFETQYF. The CDR3 nucleotides read TGTGCCAGCAGCTTGCTAGCGGGATTTGAGACCCAGTACTTC.

This clonotype was found many times. The CDR3 nucleotides read TGTGCCAGCAGCAGCAGGGTAGGGGAAAAACTGTTTTTT. Protein sequence: CASSSRVGEKLFF. This rearrangement joins TRBV21-1 to TRBJ1-4; TRBD1 is taken as the D call from the table, unchecked against the DNA. TRBV21-1 is classified as a pseudogene. The CDR3 has 13 amino acids.

This clonotype turned up a few times. The genes are TRBV29-1 and TRBJ1-2, with 8 bases matching TRBD1. From germline, CDR1 is SQVTM and CDR2 ANQGSEA. V shed 7 bases, J shed 8 bases, and the junction held 3 bases outside the gene matches. CDR3 size: 10 residues. CDR3 region: CSARDRGYTF. The CDR3 DNA sequence: TGCAGCGCCCGGGACAGGGGCTACACCTTC.

This rearrangement joins TRBV5-1 to TRBJ2-7; 9 nucleotides line up with TRBD1. The V gene end was trimmed by 4 bases and the J gene end by 2 bases; junction bases not matched to a gene: 7. The germline CDR1 and CDR2 sequences are SGHRS and YFSETQ. There are 15 residues in the CDR3. The CDR3 loop is CASSVRQGETYEQYF. CDR3 sequence (DNA): TGCGCCAGCAGCGTCAGACAGGGGGAAACCTACGAGCAGTACTTC.